This T cell receptor beta chain was observed in a study of blood T cell repertoires in COVID-19. Across the study: The origin of the acute and convalescent COVID-19 samples was the United States, Italy and Spain.

This clone was seen just once. V gave up 4 bases and J gave up 2 bases, with 7 bases separating them. Germline loops: CDR1 SGDLS, CDR2 YYNGEE. CDR3 length: 13 residues. Profiled with immunoSEQ multiplex PCR; TCRdb holds only in-frame clones, not every one. The sample has some 250,000 clones, roughly 88% seen once. The sample consisted of PBMCs or T cells enriched from blood (not recorded which). J is TRBJ1-3 and V is TRBV9; D may be TRBD1 (5 bases). The sequence was collected from a woman in her 50s who had recovered from COVID-19. CDR3 in amino acids: CASSQGTGNTIYF. DNA for the CDR3: TGTGCCAGCAGCCAGGGAACTGGAAACACCATATATTTT.